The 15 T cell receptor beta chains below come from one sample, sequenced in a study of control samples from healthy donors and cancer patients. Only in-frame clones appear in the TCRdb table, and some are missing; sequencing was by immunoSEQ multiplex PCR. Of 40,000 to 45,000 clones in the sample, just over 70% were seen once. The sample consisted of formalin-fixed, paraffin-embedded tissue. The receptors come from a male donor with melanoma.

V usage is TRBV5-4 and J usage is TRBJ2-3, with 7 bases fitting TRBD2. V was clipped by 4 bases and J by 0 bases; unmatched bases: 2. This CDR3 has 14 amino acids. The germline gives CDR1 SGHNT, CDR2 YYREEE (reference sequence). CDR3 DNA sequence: TGTGCCAGCAGCCTTAGCGGGAGCACAGATACGCAGTATTTT. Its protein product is CASSLSGSTDTQYF.

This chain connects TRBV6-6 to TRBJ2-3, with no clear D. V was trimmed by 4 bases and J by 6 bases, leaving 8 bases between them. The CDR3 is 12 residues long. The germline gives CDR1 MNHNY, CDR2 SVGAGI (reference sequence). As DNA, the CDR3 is TGTGCCAGCAGTTCCAATGGCGATACGCAGTATTTT. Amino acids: CASSSNGDTQYF.

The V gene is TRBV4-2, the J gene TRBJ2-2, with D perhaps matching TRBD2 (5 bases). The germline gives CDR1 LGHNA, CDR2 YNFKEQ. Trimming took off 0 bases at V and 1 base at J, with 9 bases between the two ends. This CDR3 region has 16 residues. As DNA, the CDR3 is TGTGCCAGCAGCCAAGATCTGGCGGGGAACACCGGGGAGCTGTTTTTT. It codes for CASSQDLAGNTGELFF.

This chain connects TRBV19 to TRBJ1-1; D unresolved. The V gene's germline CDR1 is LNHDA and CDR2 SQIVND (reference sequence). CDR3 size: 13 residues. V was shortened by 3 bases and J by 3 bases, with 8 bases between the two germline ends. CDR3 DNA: TGTGCCAGTAGTATGATGGGGTACACTGAAGCTTTCTTT. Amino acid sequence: CASSMMGYTEAFF.

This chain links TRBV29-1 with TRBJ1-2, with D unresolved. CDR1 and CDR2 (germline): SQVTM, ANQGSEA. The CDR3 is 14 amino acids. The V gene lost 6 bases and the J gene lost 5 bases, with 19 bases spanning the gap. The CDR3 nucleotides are TGCAGCGTCCTACCCCCCGGGAACCCGTATGGCTACACCTTC. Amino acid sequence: CSVLPPGNPYGYTF. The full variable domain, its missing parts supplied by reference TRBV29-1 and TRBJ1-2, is SAVISQKPSRDICQRGTSLTIQCQVDSQVTMMFWYRQQPGQSLTLIATANQGSEATYESGFVIDKFPISRPNLTFSTLTVSNMSPEDSSIYLCSVLPPGNPYGYTFGSGTRLTVV.

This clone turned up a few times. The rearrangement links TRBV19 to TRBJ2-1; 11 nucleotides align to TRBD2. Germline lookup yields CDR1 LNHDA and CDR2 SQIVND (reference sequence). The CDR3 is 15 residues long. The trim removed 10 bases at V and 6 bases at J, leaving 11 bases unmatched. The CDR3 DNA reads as TGTGCCACTGGTTTAGCGGGAGGGCCGGGCAATGAGCAGTTCTTC. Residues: CATGLAGGPGNEQFF.

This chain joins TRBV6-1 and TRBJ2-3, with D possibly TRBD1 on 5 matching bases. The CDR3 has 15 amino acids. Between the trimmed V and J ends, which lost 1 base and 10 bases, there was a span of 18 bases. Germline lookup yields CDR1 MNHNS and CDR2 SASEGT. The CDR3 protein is CASSEEWGPWASQYF. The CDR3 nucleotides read TGTGCCAGCAGTGAAGAATGGGGCCCATGGGCCTCGCAGTATTTT.

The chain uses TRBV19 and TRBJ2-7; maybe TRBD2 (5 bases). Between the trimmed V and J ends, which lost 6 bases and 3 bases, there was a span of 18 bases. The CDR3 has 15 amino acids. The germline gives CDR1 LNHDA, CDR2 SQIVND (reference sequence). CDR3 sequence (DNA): TGTGCCAGTAGCCGAGGGCAGGAGAGGTTCTACGAGCAGTACTTC. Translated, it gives CASSRGQERFYEQYF.

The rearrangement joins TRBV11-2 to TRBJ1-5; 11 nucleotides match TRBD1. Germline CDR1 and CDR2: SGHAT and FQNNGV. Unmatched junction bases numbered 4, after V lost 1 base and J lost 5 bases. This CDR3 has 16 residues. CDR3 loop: CASSLGTGGADQPQHF. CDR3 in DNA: TGTGCCAGCAGCTTAGGGACAGGGGGCGCCGATCAGCCCCAGCATTTT. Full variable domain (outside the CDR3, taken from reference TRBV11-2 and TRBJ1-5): EAGVAQSPRYKIIEKRQSVAFWCNPISGHATLYWYQQILGQGPKLLIQFQNNGVVDDSQLPKDRFSAERLKGVDSTLKIQPAKLEDSAVYLCASSLGTGGADQPQHFGDGTRLSIL.

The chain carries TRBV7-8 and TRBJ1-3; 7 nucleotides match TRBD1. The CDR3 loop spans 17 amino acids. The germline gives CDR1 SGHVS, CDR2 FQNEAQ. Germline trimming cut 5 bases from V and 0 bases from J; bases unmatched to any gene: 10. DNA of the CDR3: TGTGCCAGCAGCCCAGCGTGGGGACAGTACTCTGGAAACACCATATATTTT. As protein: CASSPAWGQYSGNTIYF.

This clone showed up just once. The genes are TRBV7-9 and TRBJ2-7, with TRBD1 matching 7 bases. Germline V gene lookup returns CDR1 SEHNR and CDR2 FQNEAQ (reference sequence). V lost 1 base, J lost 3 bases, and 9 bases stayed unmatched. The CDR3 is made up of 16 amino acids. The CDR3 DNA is TGTGCCAGCAGCTTAGTAGGGGGCGTAATCCACTACGAGCAGTACTTC. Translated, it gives CASSLVGGVIHYEQYF.

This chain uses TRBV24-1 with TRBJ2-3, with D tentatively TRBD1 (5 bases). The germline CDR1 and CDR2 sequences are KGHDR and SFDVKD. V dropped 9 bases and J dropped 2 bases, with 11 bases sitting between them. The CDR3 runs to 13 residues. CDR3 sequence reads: CATQGEYTDTQYF. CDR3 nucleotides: TGTGCCACCCAGGGCGAGTACACAGATACGCAGTATTTT.

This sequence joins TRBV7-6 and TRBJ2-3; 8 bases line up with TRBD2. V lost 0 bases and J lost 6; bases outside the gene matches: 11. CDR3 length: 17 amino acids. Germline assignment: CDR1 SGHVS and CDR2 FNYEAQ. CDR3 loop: CASSLAGGRAGEDTQYF. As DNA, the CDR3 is TGTGCCAGCAGCTTAGCTGGAGGCCGAGCGGGAGAGGATACGCAGTATTTT.

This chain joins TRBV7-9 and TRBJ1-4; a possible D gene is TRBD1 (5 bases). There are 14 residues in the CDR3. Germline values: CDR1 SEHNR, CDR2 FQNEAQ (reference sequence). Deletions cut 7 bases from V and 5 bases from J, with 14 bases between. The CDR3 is CASTRVGVNEKLFF. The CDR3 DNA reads TGTGCCAGCACCCGGGTAGGGGTGAATGAAAAACTGTTTTTT.

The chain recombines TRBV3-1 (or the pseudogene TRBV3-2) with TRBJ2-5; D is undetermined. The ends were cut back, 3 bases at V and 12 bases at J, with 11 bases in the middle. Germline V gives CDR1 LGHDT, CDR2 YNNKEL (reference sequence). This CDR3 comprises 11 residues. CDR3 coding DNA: TGTGCCAGCAGCCAGCAACTTGCAAAGTACTTC. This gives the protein CASSQQLAKYF.